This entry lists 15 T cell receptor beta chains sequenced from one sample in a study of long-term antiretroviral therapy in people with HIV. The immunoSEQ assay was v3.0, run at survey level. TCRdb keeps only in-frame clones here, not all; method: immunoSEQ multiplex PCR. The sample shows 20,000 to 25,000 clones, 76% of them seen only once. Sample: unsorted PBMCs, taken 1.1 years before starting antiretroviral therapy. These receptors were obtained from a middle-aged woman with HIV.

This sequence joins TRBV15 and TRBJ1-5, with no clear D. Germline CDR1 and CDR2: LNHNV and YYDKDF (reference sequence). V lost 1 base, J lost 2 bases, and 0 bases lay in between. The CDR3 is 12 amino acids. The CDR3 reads CATSRGNQPQHF. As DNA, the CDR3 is TGTGCCACCAGCAGAGGCAATCAGCCCCAGCATTTT.

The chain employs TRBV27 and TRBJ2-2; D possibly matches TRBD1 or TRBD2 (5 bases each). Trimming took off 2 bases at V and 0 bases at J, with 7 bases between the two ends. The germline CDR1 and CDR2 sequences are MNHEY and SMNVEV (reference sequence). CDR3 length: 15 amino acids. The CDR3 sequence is CASSLRGANTGELFF. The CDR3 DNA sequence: TGTGCCAGCAGTTTACGAGGGGCGAACACCGGGGAGCTGTTTTTT.

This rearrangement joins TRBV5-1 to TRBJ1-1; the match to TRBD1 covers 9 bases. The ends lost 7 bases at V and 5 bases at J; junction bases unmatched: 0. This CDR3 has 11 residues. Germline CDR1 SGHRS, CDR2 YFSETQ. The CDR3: CASGTGTEAFF. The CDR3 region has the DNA TGCGCCAGCGGGACAGGGACTGAAGCTTTCTTT. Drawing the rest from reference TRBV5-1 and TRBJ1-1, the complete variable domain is KAGVTQTPRYLIKTRGQQVTLSCSPISGHRSVSWYQQTPGQGLQFLFEYFSETQRNKGNFPGRFSGRQFSNSRSEMNVSTLELGDSALYLCASGTGTEAFFGQGTRLTVV.

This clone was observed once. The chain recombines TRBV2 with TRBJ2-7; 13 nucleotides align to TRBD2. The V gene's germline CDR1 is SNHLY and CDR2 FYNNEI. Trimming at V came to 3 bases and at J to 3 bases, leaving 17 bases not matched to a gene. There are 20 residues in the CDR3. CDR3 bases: TGTGCCAGCAGTGATCGGAACGGGGGACTAGCGGGATTTAATAGCTACGAGCAGTACTTC. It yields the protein CASSDRNGGLAGFNSYEQYF.

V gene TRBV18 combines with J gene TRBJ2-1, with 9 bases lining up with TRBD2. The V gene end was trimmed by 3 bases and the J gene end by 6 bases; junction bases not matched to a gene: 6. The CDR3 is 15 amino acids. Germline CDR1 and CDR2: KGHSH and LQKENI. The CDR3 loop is CASSPGLARVNEQFF. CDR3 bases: TGTGCCAGCTCACCCGGACTAGCGAGAGTCAATGAGCAGTTCTTC.

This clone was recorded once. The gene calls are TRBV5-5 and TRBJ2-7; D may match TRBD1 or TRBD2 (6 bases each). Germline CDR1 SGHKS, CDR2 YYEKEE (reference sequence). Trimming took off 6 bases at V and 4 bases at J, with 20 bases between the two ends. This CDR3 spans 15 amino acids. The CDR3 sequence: CASTVGGGLRYEQYF. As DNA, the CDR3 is TGTGCCAGCACCGTGGGTGGGGGGCTAAGATACGAGCAGTACTTC.

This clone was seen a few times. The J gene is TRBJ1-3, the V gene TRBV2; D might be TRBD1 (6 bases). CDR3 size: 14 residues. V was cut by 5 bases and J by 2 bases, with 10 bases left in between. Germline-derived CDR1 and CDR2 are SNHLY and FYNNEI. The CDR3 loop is CASSSNRAGNTIYF. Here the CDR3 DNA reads TGTGCCAGCAGTTCGAACAGGGCTGGAAACACCATATATTTT.

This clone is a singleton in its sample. This CDR3 is CASSQSGSGNEQFF. The CDR3, as DNA: TGTGCCAGCAGTCAAAGCGGGAGTGGCAATGAGCAGTTCTTC. The chain carries TRBV6-5 and TRBJ2-1; 8 bases are a match to TRBD2. Per germline, CDR1 MNHEY and CDR2 SVGAGI. The CDR3 is 14 residues long. V shed 5 bases, J shed 6 bases, and the junction held 6 bases outside the gene matches.

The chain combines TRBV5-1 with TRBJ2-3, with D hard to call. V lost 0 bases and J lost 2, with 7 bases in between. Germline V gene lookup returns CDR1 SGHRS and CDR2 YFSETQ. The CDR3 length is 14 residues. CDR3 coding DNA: TGCGCCAGCAGCTTGGAGTCTACCACAGATACGCAGTATTTT. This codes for CASSLESTTDTQYF. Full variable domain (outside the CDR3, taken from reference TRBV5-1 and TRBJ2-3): KAGVTQTPRYLIKTRGQQVTLSCSPISGHRSVSWYQQTPGQGLQFLFEYFSETQRNKGNFPGRFSGRQFSNSRSEMNVSTLELGDSALYLCASSLESTTDTQYFGPGTRLTVL.

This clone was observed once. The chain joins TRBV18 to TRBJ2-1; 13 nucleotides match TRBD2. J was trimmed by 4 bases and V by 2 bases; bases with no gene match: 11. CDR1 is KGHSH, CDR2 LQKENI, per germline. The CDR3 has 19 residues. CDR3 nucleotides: TGTGCCAGCTCACCAACCAGCACCCTACTAGCGGGGGGGTACAATGAGCAGTTCTTC. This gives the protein CASSPTSTLLAGGYNEQFF.

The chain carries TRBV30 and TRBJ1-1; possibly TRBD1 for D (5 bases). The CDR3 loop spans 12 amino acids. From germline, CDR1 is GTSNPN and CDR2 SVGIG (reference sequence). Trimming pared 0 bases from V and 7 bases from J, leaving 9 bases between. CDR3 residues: CAWSVRGNEAFF. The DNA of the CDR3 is TGTGCCTGGAGTGTGCGGGGGAATGAAGCTTTCTTT.

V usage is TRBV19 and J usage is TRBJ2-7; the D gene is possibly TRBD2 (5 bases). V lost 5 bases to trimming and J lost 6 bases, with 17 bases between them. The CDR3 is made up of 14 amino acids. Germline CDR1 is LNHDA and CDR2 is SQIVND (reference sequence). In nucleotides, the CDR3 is TGTGCCAGTAGTGCCCCCTCGCTAGGAGGCGAGCAGTACTTC. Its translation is CASSAPSLGGEQYF.

The CDR3 bases are TGTGCCAGCAGCTTAGAGGGGATGATTAGGTCTGGGGCCAACGTCCTGACTTTC. Translated: CASSLEGMIRSGANVLTF. The V gene is TRBV7-9, the J gene TRBJ2-6; D possibly corresponds to TRBD1 (5 bases). The CDR3 covers 18 residues. Trimming shortened V by 1 base and J by 1 base, and 14 bases separated the two germline ends. Germline CDR1 and CDR2: SEHNR and FQNEAQ (reference sequence).

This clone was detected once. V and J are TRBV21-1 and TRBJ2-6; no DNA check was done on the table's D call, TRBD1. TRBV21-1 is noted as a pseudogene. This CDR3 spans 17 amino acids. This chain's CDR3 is CASTFGDRGDGANVLTF. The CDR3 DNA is TGTGCCAGCACTTTCGGGGACAGGGGAGATGGGGCCAACGTCCTGACTTTC.

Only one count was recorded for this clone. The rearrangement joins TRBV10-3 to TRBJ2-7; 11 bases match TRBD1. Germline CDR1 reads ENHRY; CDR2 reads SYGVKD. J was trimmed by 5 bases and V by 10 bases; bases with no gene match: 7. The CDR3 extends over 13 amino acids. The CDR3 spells CATYGTGGNEQYF. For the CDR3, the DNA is TGTGCCACCTACGGGACAGGGGGGAACGAGCAGTACTTC.